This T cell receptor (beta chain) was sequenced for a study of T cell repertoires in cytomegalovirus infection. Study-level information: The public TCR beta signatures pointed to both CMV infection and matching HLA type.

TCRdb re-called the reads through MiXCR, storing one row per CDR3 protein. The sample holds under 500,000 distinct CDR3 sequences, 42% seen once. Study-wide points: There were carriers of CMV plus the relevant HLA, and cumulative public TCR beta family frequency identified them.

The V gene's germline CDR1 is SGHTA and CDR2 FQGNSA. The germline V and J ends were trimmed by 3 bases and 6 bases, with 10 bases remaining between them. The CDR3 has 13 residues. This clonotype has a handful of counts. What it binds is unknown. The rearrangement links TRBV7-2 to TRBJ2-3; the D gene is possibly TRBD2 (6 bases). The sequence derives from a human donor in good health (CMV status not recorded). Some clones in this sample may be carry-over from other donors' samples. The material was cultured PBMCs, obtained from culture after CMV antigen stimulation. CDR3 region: CASSLWGEDTQYF. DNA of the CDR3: TGTGCCAGCAGCTTGTGGGGGGAGGATACGCAGTATTTT.